These 9 T cell receptor beta chains were all obtained from the same sample, sequenced in a study of blood T cell repertoires in COVID-19. Data came from immunoSEQ multiplex PCR; TCRdb stores just in-frame clones and leaves some out. Here the sample spans roughly 60,000 clones, over 75% being singletons. Source material: peripheral blood. Receptors originate from a man older than 75 with acute or convalescent COVID-19.

V gene TRBV6-5 combines with J gene TRBJ2-1; TRBD1 matches at 7 bases. The CDR3 sequence is 14 residues long. V was pared by 4 bases and J by 0 bases, with 0 bases of the junction left unmatched. CDR1 is MNHEY and CDR2 is SVGAGI in the germline V gene. In DNA, the CDR3 is TGTGCCAGCAGTTGGGACAGCTCCTACAATGAGCAGTTCTTC. Its protein product is CASSWDSSYNEQFF.

This clone was observed a few times. V usage is TRBV30 and J usage is TRBJ2-3, with TRBD2 matching 14 bases. Germline V gene sequence: CDR1 GTSNPN, CDR2 SVGIG (reference sequence). This CDR3 contains 20 residues. V lost 2 bases, J lost 0 bases, and 13 bases stayed unmatched. The CDR3 nucleotides are TGTGCCTGGAGTACTCCCGGGACTAGCGGGGGACTATCTAGCACAGATACGCAGTATTTT. It specifies CAWSTPGTSGGLSSTDTQYF.

This clone showed up just a few times. The J gene is TRBJ1-5, the V gene TRBV5-4; a possible D gene is TRBD1 (6 bases). V lost 2 bases, J lost 6 bases, and 12 bases lay in between. The germline V gene encodes CDR1 SGHNT and CDR2 YYREEE (reference sequence). This CDR3 is 14 amino acids long. This CDR3 is CASSFGGGGQPQHF. The CDR3, as DNA: TGTGCCAGCAGCTTCGGCGGGGGCGGTCAGCCCCAGCATTTT.

The rearrangement uses TRBV29-1 and TRBJ1-1; 9 bases are shared with TRBD1. The trim removed 6 bases at V and 4 bases at J, leaving 9 bases unmatched. The CDR3 has 14 amino acids. CDR1 SQVTM and CDR2 ANQGSEA come from the germline V gene. The CDR3 region has the DNA TGCAGCGTCCTTAGACAGGGGGGCAGCACTGAAGCTTTCTTT. Its protein is CSVLRQGGSTEAFF.

The chain recombines TRBV2 with TRBJ1-2, with D possibly matching TRBD1 (5 bases). Trimming stripped 7 bases from V and 8 bases from J, with 8 bases between. Germline V lookup: CDR1 SNHLY, CDR2 FYNNEI. The CDR3 consists of 10 residues. The CDR3 region has the DNA TGTGCCAGCACGGGGGGGGGCTACACCTTC. It specifies CASTGGGYTF.

Details on this clone: Relative to the germline gene, one junction end is altered; a read error may explain this. The chain carries TRBV3-1 (or the pseudogene TRBV3-2) and TRBJ1-1; 10 bases fit TRBD1. The CDR3 consists of 15 residues. Germline assignment: CDR1 LGHDT and CDR2 YNNKEL (reference sequence). This chain's CDR3 is CASSQGDRGHTGAFF. The CDR3 DNA follows: TGTGCCAGCAGCCAGGGGGACAGGGGCCACACTGGAGCTTTCTTT.

The genes are TRBV3-1 (or the pseudogene TRBV3-2) and TRBJ2-1, with 9 bases identical to TRBD2. CDR1 and CDR2 (germline): LGHDT, YNNKEL (reference sequence). With 0 bases clipped from V and 6 bases from J, the junction kept 9 bases outside the gene matches. This CDR3 region has 17 residues. This CDR3 reads CASSQDWETSGRNEQFF. The DNA for the CDR3 is TGTGCCAGCAGCCAAGATTGGGAGACTAGCGGCCGCAATGAGCAGTTCTTC.

The chain combines TRBV19 with TRBJ2-3, with D maybe TRBD2 (5 bases). This CDR3 spans 15 amino acids. V gave up 3 bases and J gave up 7 bases, with 17 bases separating them. Germline CDR1 and CDR2: LNHDA and SQIVND (reference sequence). CDR3 bases: TGTGCCAGTAGTATTGGGAGCGAGGGCGGATATACGCAGTATTTT. It specifies CASSIGSEGGYTQYF.

Only a few counts were recorded for this clone. The chain recombines TRBV7-9 with TRBJ2-7; D remains ambiguous. The CDR3 loop spans 17 amino acids. The germline gives CDR1 SEHNR, CDR2 FQNEAQ (reference sequence). Trimming left V 1 base short and J 2 bases short, with 18 bases between. The DNA of the CDR3 is TGTGCCAGCAGCTTAGGGGCACATGGTTCTTGGGCCTACGAGCAGTACTTC. This translates into CASSLGAHGSWAYEQYF. The variable domain in full, with the rest retrieved from reference TRBV7-9 and TRBJ2-7, is DTGVSQNPRHKITKRGQNVTFRCDPISEHNRLYWYRQTLGQGPEFLTYFQNEAQLEKSRLLSDRFSAERPKGSFSTLEIQRTEQGDSAMYLCASSLGAHGSWAYEQYFGPGTRLTVT.